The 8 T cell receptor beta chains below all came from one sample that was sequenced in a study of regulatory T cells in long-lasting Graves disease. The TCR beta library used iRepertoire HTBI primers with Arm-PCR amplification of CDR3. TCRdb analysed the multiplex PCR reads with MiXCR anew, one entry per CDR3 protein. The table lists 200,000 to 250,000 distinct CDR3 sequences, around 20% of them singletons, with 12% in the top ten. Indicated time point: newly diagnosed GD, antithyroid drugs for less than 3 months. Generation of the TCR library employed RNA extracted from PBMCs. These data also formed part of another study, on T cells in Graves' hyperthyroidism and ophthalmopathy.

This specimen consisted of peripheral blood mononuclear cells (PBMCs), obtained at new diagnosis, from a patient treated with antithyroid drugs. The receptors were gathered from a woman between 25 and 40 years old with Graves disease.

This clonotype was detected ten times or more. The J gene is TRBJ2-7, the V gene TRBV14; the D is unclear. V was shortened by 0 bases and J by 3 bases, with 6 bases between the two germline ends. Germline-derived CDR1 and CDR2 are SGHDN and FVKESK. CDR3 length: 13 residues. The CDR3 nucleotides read TGTGCCAGCAGCCAAGATACGAGCTACGAGCAGTACTTC. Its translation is CASSQDTSYEQYF. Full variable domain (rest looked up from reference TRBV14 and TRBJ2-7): EAGVTQFPSHSVIEKGQTVTLRCDPISGHDNLYWYRRVMGKEIKFLLHFVKESKQDESGMPNNRFLAERTGGTYSTLKVQPAELEDSGVYFCASSQDTSYEQYFGPGTRLTVT.

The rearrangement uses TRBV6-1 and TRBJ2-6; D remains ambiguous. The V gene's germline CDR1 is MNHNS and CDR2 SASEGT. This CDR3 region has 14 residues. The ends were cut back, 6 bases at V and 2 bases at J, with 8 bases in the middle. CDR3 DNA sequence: TGTGCCAGCAGGAACAGCGCTGGGGCCAACGTCCTGACTTTC. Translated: CASRNSAGANVLTF.

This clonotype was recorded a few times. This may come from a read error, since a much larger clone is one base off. CDR3 in amino acids: CTSSEWTSGRVWQFF. The CDR3 nucleotides read TGTACCAGCAGTGAATGGACTAGCGGGAGGGTATGGCAGTTCTTC. The chain combines TRBV6-1 with TRBJ2-1, with TRBD2 identical over 15 bases. The CDR3 has 15 residues. Germline V CDR1 and CDR2: MNHNS, SASEGT.

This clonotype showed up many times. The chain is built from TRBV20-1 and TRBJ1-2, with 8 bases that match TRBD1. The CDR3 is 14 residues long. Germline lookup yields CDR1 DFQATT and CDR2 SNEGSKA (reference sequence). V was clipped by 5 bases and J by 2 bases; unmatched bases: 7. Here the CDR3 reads CSAPQGVSNYGYTF. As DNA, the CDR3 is TGCAGTGCTCCACAGGGGGTGTCAAACTATGGCTACACCTTC.

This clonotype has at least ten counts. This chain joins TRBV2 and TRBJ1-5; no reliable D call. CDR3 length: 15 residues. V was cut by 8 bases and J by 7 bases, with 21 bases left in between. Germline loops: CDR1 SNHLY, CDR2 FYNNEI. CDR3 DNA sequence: TGTGCCAGCGGAGAGGGAGGGAGGTTTGGGCAGCCCCAGCATTTT. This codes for CASGEGGRFGQPQHF.

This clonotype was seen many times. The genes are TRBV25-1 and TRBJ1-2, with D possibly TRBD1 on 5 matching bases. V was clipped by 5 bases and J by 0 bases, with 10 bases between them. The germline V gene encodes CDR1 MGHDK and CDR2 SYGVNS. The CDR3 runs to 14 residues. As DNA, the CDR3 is TGTGCCAGCAGTCGGGGACCCTCTAACTATGGCTACACCTTC. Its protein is CASSRGPSNYGYTF.

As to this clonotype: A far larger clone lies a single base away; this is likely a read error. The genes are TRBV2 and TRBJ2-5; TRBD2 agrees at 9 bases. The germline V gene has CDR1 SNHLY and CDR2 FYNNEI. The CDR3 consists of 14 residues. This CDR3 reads CASSGLADRETRYF. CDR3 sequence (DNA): TGTGCCAGCAGTGGACTAGCGGATAGGGAGACCCGGTACTTC.

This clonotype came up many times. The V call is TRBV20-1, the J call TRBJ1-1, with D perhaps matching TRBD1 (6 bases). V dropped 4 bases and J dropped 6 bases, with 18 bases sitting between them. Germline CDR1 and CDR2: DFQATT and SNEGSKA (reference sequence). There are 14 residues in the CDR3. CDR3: CSAIERTGAAEAFF. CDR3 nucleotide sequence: TGCAGTGCTATAGAACGTACGGGGGCCGCTGAAGCTTTCTTT.